The 32 T cell receptor beta chains below come from one sample, sequenced in a study of hypomethylating agent response in myelodysplastic syndrome. Here immunoSEQ multiplex PCR was the method, and the copy in TCRdb shows in-frame clones only, minus some. The sample lists around 6,600 clones, about 80% seen once, with around 10% in the top ten. The sample here was bone marrow, taken before or after starting hypomethylating agent treatment for myelodysplastic syndrome (not recorded which). The receptors shown here come from a human donor with myelodysplastic syndrome.

The chain is built from TRBV14 and TRBJ1-1; weak D call: TRBD1 (5 bases). With 2 bases removed from V and 5 bases from J, the gap between germline ends came to 12 bases. Germline V gene sequence: CDR1 SGHDN, CDR2 FVKESK. The CDR3 is 14 residues long. This CDR3 reads CASSQLGGGTEAFF. In DNA form, the CDR3 reads TGTGCCAGCAGCCAATTGGGGGGAGGTACTGAAGCTTTCTTT.

The genes are TRBV19 and TRBJ1-6; D gene uncertain. With 5 bases removed from V and 8 bases from J, the gap between germline ends came to 13 bases. Germline V gene lookup returns CDR1 LNHDA and CDR2 SQIVND (reference sequence). The CDR3 is 14 residues long. The CDR3 region is CASSPTDGYSPLHF. The CDR3 DNA follows: TGTGCCAGTAGTCCGACGGACGGATATTCACCCCTCCACTTT.

The chain joins TRBV28 to TRBJ1-3; 7 nucleotides agree with TRBD1. Germline-derived CDR1 and CDR2 are MDHEN and SYDVKM. Losses at the gene ends were 6 bases for V and 4 bases for J; bases not matched to a gene: 6. This CDR3 contains 14 residues. This CDR3 reads CASSPPGQGNTIYF. The CDR3 DNA reads TGTGCCAGCAGCCCCCCGGGACAGGGAAACACCATATATTTT.

This chain links TRBV27 with TRBJ2-1; tentative D call: TRBD2 (6 bases). The V gene lost 6 bases and the J gene lost 9 bases, with 21 bases spanning the gap. Per the germline V gene, CDR1 is MNHEY and CDR2 is SMNVEV (reference sequence). This CDR3 has 15 amino acids. CDR3 sequence: CASRRDFMDAREQFF. The CDR3 nucleotides are TGTGCCAGCAGACGGGACTTCATGGACGCCCGTGAGCAGTTCTTC.

The J gene is TRBJ2-6, the V gene TRBV4-2; D not resolved. The CDR3 has 15 residues. In germline, CDR1 is LGHNA, CDR2 YNFKEQ. V was clipped by 4 bases and J by 4 bases, with 11 bases between them. The CDR3 bases are TGTGCCAGCAGCCTAGAGGTAGGGGGGGCCAACGTCCTGACTTTC. Translating it yields CASSLEVGGANVLTF.

The chain has TRBV6-6 and TRBJ2-2, with 8 bases lining up with TRBD1. Unmatched junction bases numbered 4, after V lost 5 bases and J lost 5 bases. In germline, CDR1 is MNHNY, CDR2 SVGAGI (reference sequence). The CDR3 spans 14 residues. The CDR3 region is CASSPDRATGELFF. The CDR3 bases are TGTGCCAGCAGTCCGGACAGGGCTACCGGGGAGCTGTTTTTT.

This clone came up once. The rearrangement uses TRBV5-1 and TRBJ2-5, with D possibly matching TRBD2 (6 bases). This CDR3 has 14 residues. Between the trimmed V and J ends, which lost 3 bases and 3 bases, there was a span of 12 bases. Germline-derived CDR1 and CDR2 are SGHRS and YFSETQ. The CDR3 DNA sequence: TGCGCCAGCAGCTCGGGACTCCCTAAAGAGACCCAGTACTTC. It translates to CASSSGLPKETQYF.

The J gene is TRBJ2-6, the V gene TRBV19; 12 bases map to TRBD1. CDR1 LNHDA and CDR2 SQIVND come from the germline V gene (reference sequence). J was trimmed by 2 bases and V by 5 bases; bases with no gene match: 4. This CDR3 is built from 17 residues. Written as DNA, the CDR3 is TGTGCCAGTAGTCCGGGACAGGGGGCGCCTGGGGCCAACGTCCTGACTTTC. Translating it yields CASSPGQGAPGANVLTF.

The V gene is TRBV11-2, the J gene TRBJ1-6; perhaps TRBD1 as D (6 bases). Germline CDR1 reads SGHAT; CDR2 reads FQNNGV. V was cut by 0 bases and J by 10 bases, with 13 bases left in between. The length of the CDR3 is 15 residues. As DNA, the CDR3 is TGTGCCAGCAGCTTAGAACCAGGGGTCCGGTCACCCCTCCACTTT. Translated, it gives CASSLEPGVRSPLHF.

CDR3 sequence (DNA): TGTGCCAGTAGTACTCGGACCGGCCCTAATCAGCCCCAGCATTTT. It specifies CASSTRTGPNQPQHF. The genes are TRBV19 and TRBJ1-5, with D unclear. There are 15 residues in the CDR3. The V end lost 4 bases, the J end lost 4 bases, and 14 bases lay between the germline ends. Germline V lookup: CDR1 LNHDA, CDR2 SQIVND (reference sequence).

The chain employs TRBV2 and TRBJ1-2; D is uncertain. Germline V lookup: CDR1 SNHLY, CDR2 FYNNEI. The germline V and J ends were trimmed by 0 bases and 8 bases, with 7 bases remaining between them. The CDR3 contains 12 residues. The CDR3 sequence: CASSEAAIGYTF. In DNA, the CDR3 is TGTGCCAGCAGTGAAGCAGCCATAGGCTACACCTTC.

The chain is built from TRBV10-2 and TRBJ1-4; the D gene is possibly TRBD1 (5 bases). The V gene's germline CDR1 is WSHSY and CDR2 SAAADI. The ends were cut back, 2 bases at V and 1 base at J, with 14 bases in the middle. The CDR3 runs to 17 residues. DNA for the CDR3: TGCGCCAGCAGTGAGGGGGGTGGGAAAGGAACTAATGAAAAACTGTTTTTT. This translates into CASSEGGGKGTNEKLFF.

The chain uses TRBV5-6 and TRBJ1-1, with D unclear. V lost 0 bases, J lost 1 base, and 10 bases lay in between. CDR1 and CDR2 from the germline V gene are SGHDT and YYEEEE. The CDR3 is 15 amino acids. This CDR3 is CASSLGLRQNTEAFF. Written as DNA, the CDR3 is TGTGCCAGCAGCTTGGGACTTCGGCAGAACACTGAAGCTTTCTTT.

This chain uses TRBV6-6 with TRBJ1-2, with D perhaps matching TRBD1 (5 bases). Trimming cost V 6 bases and J 4 bases, with 15 bases left between them. The CDR3 sequence is 14 residues long. Germline V lookup: CDR1 MNHNY, CDR2 SVGAGI (reference sequence). Here the CDR3 reads CASRPDQGGYGYTF. The CDR3 DNA is TGTGCCAGCAGACCAGATCAGGGCGGCTATGGCTACACCTTC.

The chain is built from TRBV5-4 and TRBJ2-4, with TRBD2 identical over 9 bases. This CDR3 has 17 residues. The ends lost 0 bases at V and 4 bases at J; junction bases unmatched: 8. The germline V gene has CDR1 SGHNT and CDR2 YYREEE (reference sequence). The CDR3 region has the DNA TGTGCCAGCAGCTTGGTGGTAGCGGGGGCTAGGAAAAACATTCAGTACTTC. The encoded protein is CASSLVVAGARKNIQYF. Looking up the rest from reference TRBV5-4 and TRBJ2-4 gives the full variable domain: ETGVTQSPTHLIKTRGQQVTLRCSSQSGHNTVSWYQQALGQGPQFIFQYYREEENGRGNFPPRFSGLQFPNYSSELNVNALELDDSALYLCASSLVVAGARKNIQYFGAGTRLSVL.

This chain uses TRBV28 with TRBJ1-6; unclear D gene. Germline CDR1 is MDHEN and CDR2 is SYDVKM. V was cut by 1 base and J by 9 bases, with 19 bases left in between. The CDR3 is made up of 17 amino acids. The CDR3 sequence is CASSLLSGRASGSPLHF. CDR3 DNA sequence: TGTGCCAGCAGTTTATTATCGGGGAGGGCGAGTGGTTCACCCCTCCACTTT.

This clone was found once. The chain carries TRBV2 and TRBJ2-2; 13 bases fit TRBD2. CDR3 length: 18 amino acids. Germline V gene sequence: CDR1 SNHLY, CDR2 FYNNEI. The J segment lost 6 bases and the V segment lost 5 bases, leaving 12 bases of the junction unmatched. The CDR3 is CASSSRLLAGGVSGELFF. DNA for the CDR3: TGTGCCAGCAGTTCCCGCTTACTAGCGGGAGGGGTATCCGGGGAGCTGTTTTTT.

The chain has TRBV10-2 and TRBJ1-2, with TRBD1 matching 7 bases. V gave up 7 bases and J gave up 0 bases; unmatched junction bases: 5. This CDR3 contains 14 residues. Looked up from germline, CDR1 is WSHSY and CDR2 is SAAADI. The CDR3 DNA sequence: TGCGCCAGCAATCTACAGGGGACTAACTATGGCTACACCTTC. This codes for CASNLQGTNYGYTF.

This clone was detected a few times. This chain connects TRBV5-4 to TRBJ1-5; D remains unclear. The length of the CDR3 is 12 residues. Trimming shortened V by 4 bases and J by 6 bases, and 8 bases separated the two germline ends. Germline V gene lookup returns CDR1 SGHNT and CDR2 YYREEE (reference sequence). The CDR3 DNA is TGTGCCAGCAGCGAGAGAGGTCAGCCCCAGCATTTT. It translates to CASSERGQPQHF.

The chain couples TRBV11-3 to TRBJ2-3; 14 nucleotides align to TRBD2. This CDR3 spans 20 amino acids. Losses at the gene ends were 5 bases for V and 3 bases for J; bases not matched to a gene: 16. Germline CDR1 and CDR2: SGHNT and YENEEA. The CDR3 nucleotides are TGTGCCAGCAGCCCCGGGCTGCCGGGACTAGCGGGAGAGAAGACAGATACGCAGTATTTT. It yields the protein CASSPGLPGLAGEKTDTQYF.

The chain uses TRBV19 and TRBJ2-7, with 7 bases lining up with TRBD2. Germline V gene sequence: CDR1 LNHDA, CDR2 SQIVND (reference sequence). The CDR3 sequence is 12 residues long. Losses at the gene ends were 9 bases for V and 0 bases for J; bases not matched to a gene: 2. The CDR3 region is CASRGDSYEQYV. CDR3 bases: TGTGCCAGCCGGGGGGACTCCTACGAGCAGTACGTC.

The genes are TRBV5-1 and TRBJ1-2; possible D gene TRBD1, 5 bases. Trimming took off 3 bases at V and 7 bases at J, with 10 bases between the two ends. The germline CDR1 and CDR2 sequences are SGHRS and YFSETQ. The CDR3 contains 12 residues. CDR3 nucleotides: TGCGCCAGCAGCTCATCGGGGCTTGGCTACACCTTC. It translates to CASSSSGLGYTF.

This clone was seen more than once but under ten times. The rearrangement uses TRBV7-8 and TRBJ1-5; TRBD1 aligns across 8 bases. Germline CDR1 is SGHVS and CDR2 is FQNEAQ. The length of the CDR3 is 17 residues. V lost 6 bases, J lost 1 base, and 11 bases stayed unmatched. CDR3 amino acids: CASRNGQGIVSNQPQHF. DNA of the CDR3: TGTGCCAGCAGAAATGGACAGGGAATCGTAAGCAATCAGCCCCAGCATTTT. The variable domain in full, completed from reference TRBV7-8 and TRBJ1-5, reads GAGVSQSPRYKVAKRGQDVALRCDPISGHVSLFWYQQALGQGPEFLTYFQNEAQLDKSGLPSDRFFAERPEGSVSTLKIQRTQQEDSAVYLCASRNGQGIVSNQPQHFGDGTRLSIL.

J is TRBJ2-3 and V is TRBV5-1; 7 nucleotides match TRBD1. The ends lost 0 bases at V and 2 bases at J; junction bases unmatched: 3. CDR3 length: 15 amino acids. Per the germline V gene, CDR1 is SGHRS and CDR2 is YFSETQ. The CDR3 DNA follows: TGCGCCAGCAGCTTGGCAGGGGGAATCACAGATACGCAGTATTTT. It yields the protein CASSLAGGITDTQYF.

The chain employs TRBV2 and TRBJ2-3, with D hard to call. V was cut by 10 bases and J by 0 bases, with 14 bases left in between. Germline CDR1 is SNHLY and CDR2 is FYNNEI. The CDR3 is 14 amino acids. The DNA of the CDR3 is TGTGCCACCAGACTCGACGCTAGCACAGATACGCAGTATTTT. Its protein is CATRLDASTDTQYF.

The V call is TRBV5-8, the J call TRBJ1-1, with a possible D match to TRBD1 (5 bases). V lost 2 bases and J lost 1, with 12 bases in between. This CDR3 is 15 amino acids long. CDR1 and CDR2 (germline): SGHTS, YDEGEE. The CDR3 loop reads CASSFGGLQNTEAFF. CDR3 in DNA: TGTGCCAGCAGCTTTGGGGGACTCCAGAACACTGAAGCTTTCTTT.

The chain carries TRBV5-1 and TRBJ2-2; no clear D gene. CDR1 and CDR2 from the germline V gene are SGHRS and YFSETQ. Trimming took off 0 bases at V and 3 bases at J, with 9 bases between the two ends. CDR3 length equals 15 residues. CDR3 bases: TGCGCCAGCAGCTTGGATAGCATCGACACCGGGGAGCTGTTTTTT. Encoded protein: CASSLDSIDTGELFF.

V usage is TRBV5-5 and J usage is TRBJ2-7; TRBD2 aligns across 13 bases. The CDR3 loop spans 14 amino acids. The trim removed 5 bases at V and 3 bases at J, leaving 2 bases unmatched. Germline V gene lookup returns CDR1 SGHKS and CDR2 YYEKEE (reference sequence). The CDR3 loop is CASRWTSGSYEQYF. The CDR3, as DNA: TGTGCCAGCAGATGGACTAGCGGGAGCTACGAGCAGTACTTC.

V is TRBV18 and J is TRBJ1-4, with 7 bases that match TRBD1. V shed 2 bases and J 0 bases; nucleotides not matched to a gene: 3. Germline CDR1 KGHSH, CDR2 LQKENI. This CDR3 region has 16 residues. CDR3 loop: CASSPTGTATNEKLFF. CDR3 coding DNA: TGTGCCAGCTCACCAACTGGGACAGCAACTAATGAAAAACTGTTTTTT.

By sample fraction, this clone is medium-sized. This chain joins TRBV18 and TRBJ1-3; 9 nucleotides match TRBD1. The germline CDR1 and CDR2 sequences are KGHSH and LQKENI. The CDR3 sequence is 15 residues long. With V trimmed by 2 bases and J by 6 bases, 5 bases remained unmatched. CDR3 bases: TGTGCCAGCTCACCAAACAGGGGGCGTGAAAACACCATATATTTT. Its translation is CASSPNRGRENTIYF.

The chain links TRBV2 to TRBJ2-3, with 8 positions matching TRBD2. Germline-derived CDR1 and CDR2 are SNHLY and FYNNEI. The CDR3 runs 18 residues. The J segment lost 0 bases and the V segment lost 5 bases, leaving 13 bases of the junction unmatched. CDR3 in DNA: TGTGCCAGCAGTACCCCTAGCGGGTCCCTCTCTAGCACAGATACGCAGTATTTT. This sequence encodes CASSTPSGSLSSTDTQYF.

This clone was detected once. The chain recombines TRBV11-1 with TRBJ1-1, with D hard to call. The germline V gene encodes CDR1 SGHAT and CDR2 FQDESV (reference sequence). The CDR3 covers 13 residues. Trimming pared 5 bases from V and 5 bases from J, leaving 12 bases between. The CDR3 is CASSQRRGTEAFF. The CDR3 DNA reads TGTGCCAGCAGCCAACGGCGGGGTACTGAAGCTTTCTTT.